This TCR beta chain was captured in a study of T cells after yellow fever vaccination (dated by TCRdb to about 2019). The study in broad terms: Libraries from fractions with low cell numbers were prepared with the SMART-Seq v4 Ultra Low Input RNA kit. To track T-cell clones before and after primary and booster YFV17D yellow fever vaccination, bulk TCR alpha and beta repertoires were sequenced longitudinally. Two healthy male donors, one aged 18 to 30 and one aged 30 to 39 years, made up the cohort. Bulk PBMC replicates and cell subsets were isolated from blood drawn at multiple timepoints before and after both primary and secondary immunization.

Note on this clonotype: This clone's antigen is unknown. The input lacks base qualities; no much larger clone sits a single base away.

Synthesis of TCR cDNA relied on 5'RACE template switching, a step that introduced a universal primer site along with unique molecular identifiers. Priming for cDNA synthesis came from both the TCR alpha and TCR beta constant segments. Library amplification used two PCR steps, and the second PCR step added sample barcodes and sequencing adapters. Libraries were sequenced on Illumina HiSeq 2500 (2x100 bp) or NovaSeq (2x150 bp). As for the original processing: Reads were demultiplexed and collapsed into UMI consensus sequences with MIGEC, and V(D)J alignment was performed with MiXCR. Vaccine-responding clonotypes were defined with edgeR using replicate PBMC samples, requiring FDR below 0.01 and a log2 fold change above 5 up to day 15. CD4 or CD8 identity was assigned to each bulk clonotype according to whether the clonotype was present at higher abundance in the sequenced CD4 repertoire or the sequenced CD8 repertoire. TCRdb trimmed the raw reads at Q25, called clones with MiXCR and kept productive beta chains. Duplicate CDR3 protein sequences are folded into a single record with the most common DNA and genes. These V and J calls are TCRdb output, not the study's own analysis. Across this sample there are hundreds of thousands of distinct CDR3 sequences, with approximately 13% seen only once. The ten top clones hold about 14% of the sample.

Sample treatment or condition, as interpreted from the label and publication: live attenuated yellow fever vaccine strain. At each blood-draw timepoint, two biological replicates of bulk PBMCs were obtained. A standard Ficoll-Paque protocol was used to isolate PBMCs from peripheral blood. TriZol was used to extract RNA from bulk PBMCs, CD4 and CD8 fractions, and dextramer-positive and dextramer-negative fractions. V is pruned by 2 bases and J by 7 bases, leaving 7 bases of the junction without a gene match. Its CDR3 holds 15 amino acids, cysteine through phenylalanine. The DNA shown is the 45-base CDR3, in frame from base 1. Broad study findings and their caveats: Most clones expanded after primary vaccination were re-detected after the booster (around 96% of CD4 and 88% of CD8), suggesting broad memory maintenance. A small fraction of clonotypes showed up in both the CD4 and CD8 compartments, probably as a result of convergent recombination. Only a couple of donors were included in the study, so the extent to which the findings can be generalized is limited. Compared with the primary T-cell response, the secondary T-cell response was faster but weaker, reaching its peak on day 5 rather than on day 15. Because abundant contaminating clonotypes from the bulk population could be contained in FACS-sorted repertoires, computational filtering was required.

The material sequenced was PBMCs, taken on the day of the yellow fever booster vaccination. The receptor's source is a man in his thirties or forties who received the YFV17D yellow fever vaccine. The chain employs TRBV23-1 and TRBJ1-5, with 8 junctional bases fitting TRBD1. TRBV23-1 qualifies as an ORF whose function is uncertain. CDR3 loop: CASSQVRGRGQPQHF. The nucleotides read TGCGCCAGCAGTCAAGTCAGGGGGCGCGGGCAGCCCCAGCATTTT.